This TCR beta chain came from a study of PD-L1 blockade in urothelial cancer. Overall study context: Blood analysis occurred 3 weeks (second dose) and 6 weeks after treatment start.

Time point noted: pretreatment peripheral blood. Patients had urothelial carcinoma that was locally advanced or metastatic. Each patient gave between 1 and 8 samples, pretreatment and on-treatment. CDR1 is SGDLS, CDR2 YYNGEE, per germline. This CDR3 contains 13 residues. Trimming pared 0 bases from V and 5 bases from J, leaving 8 bases between. Method: immunoSEQ multiplex PCR; TCRdb's copy keeps in-frame clones and lacks some. The data contain about 130,000 clones, approximately 84% of them singletons. The V call is TRBV9, the J call TRBJ2-5, with D possibly TRBD2 on 5 matching bases. This TCR was sampled from a man between 45 and 60 years old with urothelial cancer. The material sequenced was PBMCs, taken around atezolizumab (anti-PD-L1) treatment. For the CDR3, the DNA is TGTGCCAGCAGCGTAGAGGACTTTGAGACCCAGTACTTC. This gives the protein CASSVEDFETQYF.